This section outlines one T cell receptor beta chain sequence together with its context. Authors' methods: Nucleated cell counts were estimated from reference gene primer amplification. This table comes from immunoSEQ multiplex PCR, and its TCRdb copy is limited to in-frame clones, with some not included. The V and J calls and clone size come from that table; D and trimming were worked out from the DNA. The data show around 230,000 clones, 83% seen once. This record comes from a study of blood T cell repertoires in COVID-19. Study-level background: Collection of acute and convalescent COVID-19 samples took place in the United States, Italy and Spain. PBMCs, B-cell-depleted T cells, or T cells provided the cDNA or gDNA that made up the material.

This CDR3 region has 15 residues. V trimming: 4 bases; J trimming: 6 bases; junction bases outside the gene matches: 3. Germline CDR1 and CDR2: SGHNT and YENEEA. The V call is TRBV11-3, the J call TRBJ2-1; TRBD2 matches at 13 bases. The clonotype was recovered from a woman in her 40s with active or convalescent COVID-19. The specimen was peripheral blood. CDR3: CASSSGTSGVNEQFF. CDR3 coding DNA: TGTGCCAGCAGCTCCGGGACTAGCGGGGTCAATGAGCAGTTCTTC.